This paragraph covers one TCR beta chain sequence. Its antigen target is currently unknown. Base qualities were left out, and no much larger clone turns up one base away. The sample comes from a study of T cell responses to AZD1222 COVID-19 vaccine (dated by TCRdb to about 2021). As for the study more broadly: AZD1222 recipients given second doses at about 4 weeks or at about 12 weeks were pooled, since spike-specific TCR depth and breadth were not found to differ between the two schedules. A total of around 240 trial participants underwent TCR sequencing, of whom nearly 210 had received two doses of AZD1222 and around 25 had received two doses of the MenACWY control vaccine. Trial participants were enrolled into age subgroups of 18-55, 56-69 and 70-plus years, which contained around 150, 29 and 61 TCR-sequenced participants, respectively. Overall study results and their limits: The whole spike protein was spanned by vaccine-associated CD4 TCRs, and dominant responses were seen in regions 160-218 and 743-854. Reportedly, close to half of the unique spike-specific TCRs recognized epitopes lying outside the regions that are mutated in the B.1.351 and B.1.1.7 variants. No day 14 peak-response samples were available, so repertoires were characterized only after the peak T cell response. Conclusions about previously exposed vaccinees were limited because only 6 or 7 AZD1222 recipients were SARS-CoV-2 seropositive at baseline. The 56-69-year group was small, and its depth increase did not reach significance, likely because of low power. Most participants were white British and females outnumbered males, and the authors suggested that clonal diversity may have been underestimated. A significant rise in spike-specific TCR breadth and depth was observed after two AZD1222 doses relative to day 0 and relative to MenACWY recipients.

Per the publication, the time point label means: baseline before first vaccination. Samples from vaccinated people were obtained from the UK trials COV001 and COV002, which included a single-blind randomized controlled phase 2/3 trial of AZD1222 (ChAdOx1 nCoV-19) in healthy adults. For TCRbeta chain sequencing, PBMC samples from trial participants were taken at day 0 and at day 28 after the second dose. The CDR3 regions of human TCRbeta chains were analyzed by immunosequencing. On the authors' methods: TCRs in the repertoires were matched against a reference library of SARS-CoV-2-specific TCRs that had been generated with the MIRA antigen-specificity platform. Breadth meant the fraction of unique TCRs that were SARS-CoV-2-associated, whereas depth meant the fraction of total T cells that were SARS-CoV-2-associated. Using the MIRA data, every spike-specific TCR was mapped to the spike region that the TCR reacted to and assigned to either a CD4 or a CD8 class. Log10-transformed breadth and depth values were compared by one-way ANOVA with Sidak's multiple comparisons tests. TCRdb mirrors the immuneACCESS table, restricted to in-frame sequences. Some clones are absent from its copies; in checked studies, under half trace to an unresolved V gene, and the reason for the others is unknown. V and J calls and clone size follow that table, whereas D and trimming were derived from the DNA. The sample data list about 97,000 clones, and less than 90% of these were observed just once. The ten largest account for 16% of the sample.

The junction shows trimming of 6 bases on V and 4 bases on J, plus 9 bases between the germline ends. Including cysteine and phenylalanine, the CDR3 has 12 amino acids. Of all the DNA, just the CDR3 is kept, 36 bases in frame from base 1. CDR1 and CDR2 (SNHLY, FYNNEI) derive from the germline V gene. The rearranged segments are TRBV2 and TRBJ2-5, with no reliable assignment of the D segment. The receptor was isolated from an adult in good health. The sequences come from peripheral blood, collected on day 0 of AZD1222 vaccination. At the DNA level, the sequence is TGTGCCAGCAGGGACCCTTCAGAGACCCAGTACTTC. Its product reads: CASRDPSETQYF.